The clone carrying this T cell receptor beta chain was recorded once. Germline is not matched at one junction end, which may reflect a read error. The germline V gene encodes CDR1 KGHSH and CDR2 LQKENI. This CDR3 is built from 15 residues. The entry originates in a study of blood T cell repertoires in COVID-19. Study context: Some COVID-19 samples were acute and others convalescent; all came from the United States, Italy and Spain. Sources were T cells, B-cell-depleted T cells, or PBMCs; the material itself was cDNA or gDNA.

In the original analysis: The assay estimated nucleated cells by amplifying reference gene primers. TCRdb's copy holds only in-frame clones and misses some; the assay was immunoSEQ multiplex PCR. V and J calls and clone size are those listed in that table; D and trimming were worked out from the DNA. The sample contains about 100,000 clones, 80% of which appear only once. This chain connects TRBV18 to TRBJ2-1; D remains unclear. This receptor was taken from a woman aged 70-85 years with acute or convalescent COVID-19. The sample was peripheral blood. CDR3 sequence: CASSPVISSNNEQFF. The CDR3, as DNA: TGTGCCAGCTCACCGGTTATTAGCTCCAACAATGAGCAGTTCTTC. The variable domain in full, completed from reference TRBV18 and TRBJ2-1, reads NAGVMQNPRHLVRRRGQEARLRCSPMKGHSHVYWYRQLPEEGLKFMVYLQKENIIDESGMPKERFSAEFPKEGPSILRIQQVVRGDSAAYFCASSPVISSNNEQFFGPGTRLTVL.